This TCR beta chain was retrieved from a study of CD8 T cells in ankylosing spondylitis. The CDR3 runs 15 residues. The V end was cut by 4 bases, the J end by 6 bases, with 15 bases between. In germline, CDR1 is SEHNR, CDR2 FQNEAQ (reference sequence). This clonotype was detected many times. The antigen remains undetermined. A single record per CDR3 protein comes from TCRdb applying MiXCR to the 5' RACE reads. The table has 200,000 to 300,000 distinct CDR3 sequences, approximately 9% seen once. Regarding the study as a whole: According to the report, clones linked to the disease were significantly enriched in matched synovial fluid samples taken from ankylosing spondylitis patients. A TCR beta motif of 7 or 8 highly homologous variants appeared characteristic of ankylosing spondylitis blood.

The sample taken for sequencing was blood, either unsorted or a sorted T cell fraction (not recorded which). The origin of this receptor is a male donor with ankylosing spondylitis or in good health (not recorded which). The chain employs TRBV7-9 and TRBJ2-2, with D unresolved. The CDR3 nucleotides read TGTGCCAGCAGCTCCCCTATCGTGGGTCCCGGGGAGCTGTTTTTT. It specifies CASSSPIVGPGELFF.